Listed below are T cell receptor beta chains from one sample, sequenced in a study of blood T cell repertoires in COVID-19. The protocol was immunoSEQ multiplex PCR, while the TCRdb copy is restricted to in-frame clones and leaves out a portion. Here the sample spans about 56,000 clones, roughly 87% being singletons. Sequenced material: peripheral blood. The receptors originated from a man aged 50-59 years with active COVID-19. CDR3s include the opening cysteine and the closing phenylalanine or tryptophan. A D gene is named only where the DNA matches it firmly. Clone size, where shown, is once, few, many, or a class for clones that have expanded.

TRBJ2-3 | NA | TRBV7-9 | NA | CASSLAGAPSTDTQYF | TGTGCCAGCAGCTTAGCGGGAGCACCCAGCACAGATACGCAGTATTTT
TRBJ2-7 | NA | TRBV9 | NA | CASSVGQEVYEQYF | TGTGCCAGCAGCGTAGGTCAGGAGGTCTACGAGCAGTACTTC
TRBJ2-5 | NA | TRBV9 | NA | CASSPDTGLRETQYF | TGTGCCAGCAGCCCCGACACAGGGTTGCGAGAGACCCAGTACTTC
TRBJ1-1 | NA | TRBV6-2/TRBV6-3 | NA | CASSLSGGTEAFF | TGTGCCAGCAGCCTCTCGGGGGGCACTGAAGCTTTCTTT
TRBJ1-6 | NA | TRBV7-9 | NA | CASSLGSSSYNSPLHF | TGTGCCAGCAGCTTAGGGTCGAGCTCCTATAATTCACCCCTCCACTTT
TRBJ2-1 | TRBD2 | TRBV15 | NA | CATSRDTPAAGGLYNEQFF | TGTGCCACCAGCAGAGATACCCCAGCGGCGGGGGGGCTTTACAATGAGCAGTTCTTC
TRBJ1-1 | TRBD1 | TRBV29-1 | NA | CSVKGAFENTEAFF | TGCAGCGTCAAGGGGGCTTTTGAGAACACTGAAGCTTTCTTT
TRBJ2-7 | NA | TRBV27 | NA | CASSLSGIYEQYF | TGTGCCAGCAGTTTATCCGGGATCTACGAGCAGTACTTC
TRBJ2-5 | NA | TRBV12-5 | NA | CASGLGQGQETQYF | TGTGCTAGTGGTTTAGGGCAGGGCCAAGAGACCCAGTACTTC
TRBJ1-1 | TRBD1 | TRBV6-6 | NA | CASSYQQGVTEAFF | TGTGCCAGCAGTTACCAGCAGGGGGTTACTGAAGCTTTCTTT
TRBJ1-3 | TRBD1 | TRBV5-5 | NA | CASSLGTGPNSGNTIYF | TGTGCCAGCAGCTTGGGGACAGGCCCCAACTCTGGAAACACCATATATTTT
TRBJ2-5 | NA | TRBV23-1 | NA | CASRLETQYF | TGCGCCAGCAGACTAGAGACCCAGTACTTC
TRBJ2-3 | TRBD2 | TRBV5-6 | NA | CASSSSGSTDTQYF | TGTGCCAGCAGCTCTAGCGGGAGCACAGATACGCAGTATTTT
TRBJ2-3 | NA | TRBV5-1 | NA | CASSLGRNTDTQYF | TGCGCCAGCAGCTTGGGCAGAAACACAGATACGCAGTATTTT
TRBJ2-1 | TRBD2 | TRBV7-8 | NA | CASSVEGLALDEQFF | TGTGCCAGCAGCGTCGAGGGACTAGCTCTCGATGAGCAGTTCTTC
TRBJ1-1 | NA | TRBV5-1 | NA | CASSLGTANTEAFF | TGCGCCAGCAGCTTGGGGACAGCTAACACTGAAGCTTTCTTT
TRBJ1-4 | TRBD1 | TRBV6-6 | NA | CAIQGVGEKLFF | TGTGCCATACAGGGGGTTGGAGAAAAACTGTTTTTT
TRBJ1-2 | NA | TRBV6-5 | once | CASSRSGGVAAYTF | TGTGCCAGCAGCCGATCGGGAGGAGTGGCCGCCTACACCTTC
TRBJ2-3 | TRBD1 | TRBV25-1 | NA | CASSEGQGKDTQYF | TGTGCCAGCAGTGAGGGACAGGGAAAAGATACGCAGTATTTT
TRBJ1-1 | TRBD1 | TRBV29-1 | few | CSVGTGSTEAFF | TGCAGCGTTGGGACAGGCTCCACTGAAGCTTTCTTT
TRBJ1-2 | NA | TRBV30 | NA | CAWSADRAQGYTF | TGTGCCTGGAGCGCGGACAGAGCCCAGGGCTACACCTTC
TRBJ1-1 | NA | TRBV7-8 | NA | CASSLGGDTEAFF | TGTGCCAGCAGCTTAGGGGGGGACACTGAAGCTTTCTTT
TRBJ2-7 | TRBD1 | TRBV2 | NA | CASSWRQGYSYEQYF | TGTGCCAGCAGCTGGAGACAGGGTTACTCCTACGAGCAGTACTTC
TRBJ2-3 | TRBD1 | TRBV2 | NA | CASRETGLSGDTQYF | TGTGCCAGCAGAGAGACAGGGTTGAGCGGAGATACGCAGTATTTT
TRBJ1-1 | NA | TRBV18 | few | CASSPPSGQSSREAFF | TGTGCCAGCTCACCACCTTCAGGACAGAGTTCCAGGGAAGCTTTCTTT
TRBJ1-2 | TRBD1 | TRBV20-1 | NA | CSASVPGQGAYGYTF | TGCAGTGCTAGTGTACCGGGACAGGGGGCCTATGGCTACACCTTC
TRBJ1-2 | NA | TRBV2 | NA | CASSLVTGPSYGYTF | TGTGCCAGCAGCTTAGTTACAGGGCCAAGCTATGGCTACACCTTC
TRBJ2-1 | NA | TRBV5-1 | NA | CASSPTAIITGEQFF | TGCGCCAGCAGTCCTACCGCTATCATTACCGGTGAGCAGTTCTTC
TRBJ1-1 | TRBD1 | TRBV9 | NA | CASSVLGQGGTEAFF | TGTGCCAGCAGCGTATTAGGACAGGGAGGGACTGAAGCTTTCTTT
TRBJ2-2 | TRBD1 | TRBV6-6 | NA | CASKKNRGAWTGELFF | TGTGCCAGCAAAAAAAACAGGGGAGCGTGGACCGGGGAGCTGTTTTTT
TRBJ2-3 | TRBD2 | TRBV5-1 | NA | CASSSSTSGLTDTQYF | TGCGCCAGCAGCTCCTCAACTAGCGGCCTCACAGATACGCAGTATTTT
TRBJ1-5 | TRBD1 | TRBV4-1 | NA | CASSQALQGARNQPQHF | TGCGCCAGCAGCCAAGCCTTACAGGGGGCTCGCAATCAGCCCCAGCATTTT
TRBJ1-1 | NA | TRBV7-9 | NA | CASSLVGLRADTEAFF | TGTGCCAGCAGCTTAGTTGGTCTCAGGGCGGACACTGAAGCTTTCTTT
TRBJ1-1 | NA | TRBV29-1 | NA | CSVEERQAFF | TGCAGCGTTGAGGAGAGACAAGCTTTCTTT
TRBJ1-1 | TRBD1 | TRBV19 | NA | CASTPDRHTEAFF | TGTGCCAGTACCCCGGACAGGCACACTGAAGCTTTCTTT
TRBJ1-2 | TRBD1 | TRBV4-2 | NA | CASSQGTGADGYTF | TGTGCCAGCAGCCAAGGGACAGGGGCCGATGGCTACACCTTC
TRBJ1-2 | NA | TRBV7-9 | NA | CASNSETGGYTF | TGTGCCAGCAACTCTGAGACAGGTGGCTACACCTTC
TRBJ2-3 | TRBD2 | TRBV10-2 | NA | CASSESSLAGTTDTQYF | TGCGCCAGCAGTGAGTCGTCTCTAGCGGGGACCACAGATACGCAGTATTTT
TRBJ1-1 | TRBD1 | TRBV5-5 | NA | CASSPTGLFTEAFF | TGTGCCAGCAGCCCGACAGGGCTTTTCACTGAAGCTTTCTTT
TRBJ2-5 | TRBD2 | TRBV6-1 | NA | CASSENVAGGQETQYF | TGTGCCAGCAGTGAAAATGTGGCGGGGGGCCAAGAGACCCAGTACTTC
TRBJ2-7 | TRBD1 | TRBV6-5 | NA | CASSPGQVTEQYF | TGTGCCAGCAGTCCGGGACAGGTAACCGAGCAGTACTTC